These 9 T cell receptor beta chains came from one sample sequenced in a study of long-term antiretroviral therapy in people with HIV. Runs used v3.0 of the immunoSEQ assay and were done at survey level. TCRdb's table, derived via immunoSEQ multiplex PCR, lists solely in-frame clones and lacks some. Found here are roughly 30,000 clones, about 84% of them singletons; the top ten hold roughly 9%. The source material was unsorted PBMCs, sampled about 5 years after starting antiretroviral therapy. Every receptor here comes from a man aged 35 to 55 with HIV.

Here the CDR3 reads CASSQGQSTDTQYF. Written as DNA, the CDR3 is TGTGCCAGCAGCCAAGGACAGAGCACAGATACGCAGTATTTT. The chain recombines TRBV14 with TRBJ2-3; D possibly corresponds to TRBD1 (5 bases). Germline CDR1 is SGHDN and CDR2 is FVKESK. V was cut by 1 base and J by 0 bases, with 5 bases left in between. The CDR3 contains 14 residues.

The CDR3 nucleotides read TGTGCCAGCACCGGGGTTAGCACAGATACGCAGTATTTT. This sequence encodes CASTGVSTDTQYF. The rearrangement joins TRBV9 to TRBJ2-3, with D tentatively TRBD2 (5 bases). The CDR3 extends over 13 amino acids. Trimming removed 6 bases from V and 0 bases from J, with 8 bases in between. Germline V gives CDR1 SGDLS, CDR2 YYNGEE.

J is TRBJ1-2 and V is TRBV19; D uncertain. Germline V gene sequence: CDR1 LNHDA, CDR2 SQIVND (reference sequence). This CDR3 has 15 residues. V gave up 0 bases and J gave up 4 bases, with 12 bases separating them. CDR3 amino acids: CASSIDPRVLYGYTF. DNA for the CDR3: TGTGCCAGTAGTATAGATCCCCGCGTCCTCTATGGCTACACCTTC.

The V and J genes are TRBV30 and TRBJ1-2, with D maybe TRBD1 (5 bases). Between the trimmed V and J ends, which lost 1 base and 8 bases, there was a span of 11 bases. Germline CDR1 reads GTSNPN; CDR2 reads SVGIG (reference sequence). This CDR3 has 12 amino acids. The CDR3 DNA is TGTGCCTGGAGTGAGGGGCTGGCAGGCTACACCTTC. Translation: CAWSEGLAGYTF.

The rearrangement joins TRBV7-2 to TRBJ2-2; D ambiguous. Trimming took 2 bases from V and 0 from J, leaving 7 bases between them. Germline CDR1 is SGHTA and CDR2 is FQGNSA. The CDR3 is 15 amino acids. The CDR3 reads CASSLNRANTGELFF. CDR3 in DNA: TGTGCCAGCAGCTTAAACCGGGCGAACACCGGGGAGCTGTTTTTT. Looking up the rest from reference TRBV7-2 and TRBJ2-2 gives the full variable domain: GAGVSQSPSNKVTEKGKDVELRCDPISGHTALYWYRQSLGQGLEFLIYFQGNSAPDKSGLPSDRFSAERTGGSVSTLTIQRTQQEDSAVYLCASSLNRANTGELFFGEGSRLTVL.

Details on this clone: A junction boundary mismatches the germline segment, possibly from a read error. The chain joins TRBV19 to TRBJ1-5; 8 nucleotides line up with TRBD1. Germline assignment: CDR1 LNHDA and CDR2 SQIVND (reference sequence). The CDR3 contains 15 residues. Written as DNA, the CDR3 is TGTGCCAGTAGTCCCCTCGGGGGAGAGGACAGGGTGAGAGATTTT. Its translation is CASSPLGGEDRVRDF.

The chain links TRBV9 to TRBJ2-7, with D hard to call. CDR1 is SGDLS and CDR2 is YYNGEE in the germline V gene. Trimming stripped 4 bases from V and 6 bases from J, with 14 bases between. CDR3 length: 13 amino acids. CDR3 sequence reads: CASSPQLSSEQYF. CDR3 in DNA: TGTGCCAGCAGCCCCCAGTTGAGCTCCGAGCAGTACTTC.

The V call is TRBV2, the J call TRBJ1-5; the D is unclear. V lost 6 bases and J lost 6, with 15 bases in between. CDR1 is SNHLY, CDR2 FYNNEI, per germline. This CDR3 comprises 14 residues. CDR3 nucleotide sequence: TGTGCCAGCAGCCCTCTCGGGCCTCTTCAGCCCCAGCATTTT. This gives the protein CASSPLGPLQPQHF.

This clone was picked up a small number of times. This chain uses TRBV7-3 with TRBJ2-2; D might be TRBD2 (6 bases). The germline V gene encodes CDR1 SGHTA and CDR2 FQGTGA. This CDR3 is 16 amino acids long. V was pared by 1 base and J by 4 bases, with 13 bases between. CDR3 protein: CASSLRGDPSTGELFF. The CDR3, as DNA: TGTGCCAGCAGCTTAAGGGGGGACCCGTCCACCGGGGAGCTGTTTTTT.